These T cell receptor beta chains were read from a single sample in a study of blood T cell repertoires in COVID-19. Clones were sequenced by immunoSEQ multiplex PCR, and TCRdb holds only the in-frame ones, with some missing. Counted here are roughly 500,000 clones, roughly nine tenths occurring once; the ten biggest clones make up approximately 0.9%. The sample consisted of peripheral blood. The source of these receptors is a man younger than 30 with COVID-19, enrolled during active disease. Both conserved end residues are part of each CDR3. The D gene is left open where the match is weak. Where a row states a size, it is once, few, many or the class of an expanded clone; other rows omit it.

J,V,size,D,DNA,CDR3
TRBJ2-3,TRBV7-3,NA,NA,TGTGCCAGCAGCTTAAGAGCGAGCACAGATACGCAGTATTTT,CASSLRASTDTQYF
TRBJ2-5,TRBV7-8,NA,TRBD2,TGTGCCAGCAGCTTAGGAATTAGCGGGGGAACATCCCAAGAGACCCAGTACTTC,CASSLGISGGTSQETQYF
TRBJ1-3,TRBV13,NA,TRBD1,TGTGCCAGCAGCTTGGGACAGATTGGAAACACCATATATTTT,CASSLGQIGNTIYF
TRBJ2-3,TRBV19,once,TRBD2,TGTGCCAGTAGTTTAACTAGCGGGAATTGGGATACGCAGTATTTT,CASSLTSGNWDTQYF
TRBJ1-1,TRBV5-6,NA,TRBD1,TGTGCCAGCAGCTTGGTCGACAGGGAGACTGAAGCTTTCTTT,CASSLVDRETEAFF
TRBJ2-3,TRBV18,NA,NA,TGTGCCAGCTCACCAACTGAAGCGGAGAAAGATACGCAGTATTTT,CASSPTEAEKDTQYF
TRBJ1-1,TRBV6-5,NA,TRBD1,TGTGCCAGCAGTTACTCCGGGACAGCGAACACTGAAGCTTTCTTT,CASSYSGTANTEAFF
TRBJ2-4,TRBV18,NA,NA,TGTGCCAGCTCACCACCGACTATTAACATTCAGTACTTC,CASSPPTINIQYF
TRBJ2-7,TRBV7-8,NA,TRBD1,TGTGCCAGCAGTCCCCCGGGACAGGCCTACGAGCAGTACTTC,CASSPPGQAYEQYF
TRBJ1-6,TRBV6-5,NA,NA,TGTGCCAGCAGTTACCAGGACAGATGGGATTCACCCCTCCACTTT,CASSYQDRWDSPLHF
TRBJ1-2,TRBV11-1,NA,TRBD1,TGTGCCAGCAGAAAGGACAGGGGAGGAGGCTACACCTTC,CASRKDRGGGYTF
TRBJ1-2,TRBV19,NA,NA,TGTGCCAGTAGTACCCCGGGACATTTAAACTATGGCTACACCTTC,CASSTPGHLNYGYTF
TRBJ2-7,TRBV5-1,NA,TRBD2,TGCGCCAGCAGCCAGACTAGCGGGAGGGCCGCTTTTTCCGACGAGCAGTACTTC,CASSQTSGRAAFSDEQYF
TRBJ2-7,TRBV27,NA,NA,TGTGCCAGCAGTTTGGGGGGCGAGCAGTACTTC,CASSLGGEQYF